The entry below gives a single T cell receptor (beta chain) sequence along with its context. Method: immunoSEQ multiplex PCR; TCRdb's copy keeps in-frame clones and lacks some. The sample consists of hundreds of thousands of clones, 83% of them appearing once. The sample comes from a study of Ad26.COV2.S vaccination and SARS-CoV-2 variants. Stated treatment: 19 received Ad26.COV2.S at low or high dose, single or two shots; about 5 received placebo; per-sample allocation not given. Sampling was performed 63 days after the first vaccine or placebo injection. Germline V CDR1 and CDR2: LGHNT, FRNRAP. The CDR3 totals 16 residues. V was pared by 2 bases and J by 0 bases, with 12 bases between.

This TCR derives from a person between 18 and 59 years old who received the Ad26.COV2.S COVID-19 vaccine or a placebo. The sequenced sample was peripheral blood, obtained in a trial of Ad26.COV2.S vaccine versus placebo. This chain joins TRBV12-5 and TRBJ2-3, with D possibly matching TRBD2 (5 bases). The CDR3 protein is CASGLLDQRSTDTQYF. The CDR3 region has the DNA TGTGCTAGTGGTTTGTTGGACCAGCGGAGCACAGATACGCAGTATTTT.